These T cell receptor beta chains were read from a single sample in a study of blood T cell repertoires in COVID-19. The table came from immunoSEQ multiplex PCR; TCRdb's copy has only in-frame clones and leaves some out. The sample consists of 100,000 to 150,000 clones, approximately 90% of them appearing once. The sequencing sample was made of peripheral blood. The receptor source for this set is a man aged 50 to 60 with COVID-19, enrolled during active disease. Both conserved end residues are part of each CDR3. The D gene is left open where the match is weak. Clone size appears in some rows only: once, few, many, or a class for an expanded clone.

clone_size | d_call | j_call | v_call | cdr3_aa | cdr3_nt
NA | NA | TRBJ1-6 | TRBV24-1 | CATSAGLRNSPLHF | TGTGCCACCAGTGCCGGACTGCGGAATTCACCCCTCCACTTT
NA | TRBD2 | TRBJ2-1 | TRBV9 | CASSVGLAGPPYNEQFF | TGTGCCAGCAGCGTAGGCCTAGCGGGACCTCCCTACAATGAGCAGTTCTTC
NA | TRBD2 | TRBJ2-5 | TRBV5-8 | CASSLGGAGVKTQYF | TGTGCCAGCAGCTTGGGGGGAGCGGGAGTAAAGACCCAGTACTTC
NA | TRBD1 | TRBJ1-5 | TRBV19 | CASSKGQGEQPQHF | TGTGCCAGTAGTAAGGGACAGGGCGAACAGCCCCAGCATTTT
NA | NA | TRBJ1-1 | TRBV9 | CASSPREANTEAFF | TGTGCCAGCAGCCCTCGGGAGGCGAACACTGAAGCTTTCTTT
NA | TRBD2 | TRBJ2-3 | TRBV4-3 | CASSQLAGGPNTQYF | TGCGCCAGCAGCCAACTAGCGGGAGGGCCAAATACGCAGTATTTT
NA | TRBD1 | TRBJ2-7 | TRBV10-3 | CAISERQGIPAPNGQYF | TGTGCCATCAGTGAGAGACAGGGGATCCCAGCTCCTAATGGGCAGTACTTC
few | NA | TRBJ1-1 | TRBV7-9 | CASSLALTGGGNTEAFF | TGTGCCAGCAGCTTAGCGCTAACAGGCGGGGGAAACACTGAAGCTTTCTTT
NA | NA | TRBJ1-5 | TRBV28 | CASASLASNQPQHF | TGTGCCAGCGCCTCGTTAGCTAGCAATCAGCCCCAGCATTTT
NA | TRBD1 | TRBJ2-2 | TRBV14 | CASSQGQGFTGELFF | TGTGCCAGCAGCCAGGGACAGGGTTTCACCGGGGAGCTGTTTTTT
NA | NA | TRBJ1-1 | TRBV30 | CAWTEGGISEAFF | TGTGCCTGGACCGAGGGCGGGATATCTGAAGCTTTCTTT
once | NA | TRBJ1-2 | TRBV7-9 | CASSLELGGNGYTF | TGTGCCAGCAGCCTTGAATTGGGGGGGAATGGCTACACCTTC
few | NA | TRBJ1-1 | TRBV4-1 | CASGPHGGTEAFF | TGCGCCAGCGGGCCACATGGAGGGACTGAAGCTTTCTTT
NA | NA | TRBJ2-3 | TRBV5-1 | CASSLAAASTDTQYF | TGCGCCAGCAGCTTAGCTGCGGCTAGCACAGATACGCAGTATTTT
once | NA | TRBJ2-3 | TRBV9 | CASSPLTGADTQYF | TGTGCCAGCAGCCCCTTGACAGGAGCAGATACGCAGTATTTT
NA | NA | TRBJ2-3 | TRBV18 | CASSPRDTQYF | TGTGCCAGCTCACCCCGAGATACGCAGTATTTT
many | NA | TRBJ2-3 | TRBV6-2/TRBV6-3 | CASSYPLYGDTQYF | TGTGCCAGCAGTTACCCTCTCTATGGAGATACGCAGTATTTT
NA | NA | TRBJ1-1 | TRBV29-1 | CSGRSGAPEAFF | TGCAGCGGGCGTAGTGGGGCCCCTGAAGCTTTCTTT
NA | NA | TRBJ1-3 | TRBV12-3/TRBV12-4 | CASRMGGNTIYF | TGTGCCAGCAGGATGGGCGGAAACACCATATATTTT
once | TRBD2 | TRBJ2-1 | TRBV19 | CASSIDGPSGRVYNEQFF | TGTGCCAGTAGTATAGATGGCCCTAGCGGGAGGGTATACAATGAGCAGTTCTTC
NA | TRBD1 | TRBJ1-4 | TRBV5-5 | CASSSGTGKEGNEKLFF | TGTGCCAGCAGCTCAGGGACAGGGAAGGAAGGGAATGAAAAACTGTTTTTT
once | TRBD1 | TRBJ2-1 | TRBV10-3 | CAIRPDRGTYNEQFF | TGTGCCATCAGGCCCGACAGGGGAACCTACAATGAGCAGTTCTTC
NA | NA | TRBJ1-5 | TRBV29-1 | CSVGGGEGQPQHF | TGCAGCGTAGGAGGGGGGGAGGGTCAGCCCCAGCATTTT
NA | NA | TRBJ2-7 | TRBV2 | CASSEAQLVSYEQYF | TGTGCCAGCAGTGAAGCCCAGCTAGTCTCCTACGAGCAGTACTTC
NA | NA | TRBJ2-5 | TRBV7-2 | CASSPTIRTVETQYF | TGTGCCAGCAGCCCGACAATCCGGACAGTAGAGACCCAGTACTTC
once | NA | TRBJ1-4 | TRBV30 | CAWSRQNNEKLFF | TGTGCCTGGAGTCGACAGAATAATGAAAAACTGTTTTTT
once | TRBD2 | TRBJ2-7 | TRBV7-3 | CASSLGSGSSYEQYF | TGTGCCAGCAGCTTAGGTAGCGGGTCCTCATACGAGCAGTACTTC
NA | NA | TRBJ2-2 | TRBV28 | CASSFLTGELFF | TGTGCCAGCAGTTTCTTAACCGGGGAGCTGTTTTTT
NA | NA | TRBJ2-1 | TRBV13 | CASSLDQGEQFF | TGTGCCAGCAGCTTAGACCAGGGTGAGCAGTTCTTC
NA | NA | TRBJ2-7 | TRBV19 | CASRPTGTKAYEQYF | TGTGCCAGTAGACCAACCGGGACAAAAGCCTACGAGCAGTACTTC
NA | TRBD1 | TRBJ1-6 | TRBV6-8 | CASSYSTGQALNSPLHF | TGTGCCAGCAGTTACTCCACCGGACAGGCTCTCAATTCACCCCTCCACTTT
once | NA | TRBJ2-1 | TRBV18 | CASSPTYSYNEQFF | TGTGCCAGCTCACCAACTTATTCCTACAATGAGCAGTTCTTC
NA | TRBD1 | TRBJ1-1 | TRBV10-3 | CAIRDREENTEAFF | TGTGCCATCAGGGACAGGGAAGAGAACACTGAAGCTTTCTTT
NA | TRBD2 | TRBJ2-7 | TRBV19 | CASSPTRGLAGDVYEQYF | TGTGCCAGTAGTCCCACTCGGGGACTAGCGGGAGACGTATACGAGCAGTACTTC
NA | TRBD2 | TRBJ2-1 | TRBV7-8 | CASSLGLAGVYEQFF | TGTGCCAGCAGCTTAGGACTAGCGGGAGTGTATGAGCAGTTCTTC
NA | NA | TRBJ1-2 | TRBV28 | CASSLSSNSHGYTF | TGTGCCAGCAGTTTGAGCAGCAACAGTCACGGCTACACCTTC
few | NA | TRBJ1-6 | TRBV3-1/TRBV3-2 | CASRTGDSPLHF | TGTGCCAGCAGAACCGGGGATTCACCCCTCCACTTT
NA | NA | TRBJ1-2 | TRBV5-1 | CASSDPTNNYGYTF | TGCGCCAGCAGCGACCCGACAAATAACTATGGCTACACCTTC
NA | TRBD1 | TRBJ1-5 | TRBV19 | CASSNTGEVYNQPQHF | TGTGCCAGTAGTAACACAGGGGAAGTTTACAATCAGCCCCAGCATTTT
once | TRBD2 | TRBJ2-5 | TRBV4-1 | CASSRTSGKETQYF | TGCGCCAGCAGCCGGACTAGCGGGAAAGAGACCCAGTACTTC
NA | TRBD2 | TRBJ2-3 | TRBV19 | CASSSLGLAGSTDTQYF | TGTGCCAGTAGTTCTCTCGGACTAGCGGGAAGCACAGATACGCAGTATTTT
NA | TRBD1 | TRBJ1-4 | TRBV28 | CASSRGPDEKLFF | TGTGCCAGCAGTAGGGGGCCGGATGAAAAACTGTTTTTT
NA | TRBD1 | TRBJ2-1 | TRBV6-5 | CASSRTGTGTFF | TGTGCCAGCAGTAGAACCGGGACAGGGACCTTCTTC
NA | NA | TRBJ2-1 | TRBV19 | CASSISGRNSYNEQFF | TGTGCCAGTAGTATTAGTGGGAGGAACTCCTACAATGAGCAGTTCTTC
NA | NA | TRBJ1-2 | TRBV5-6 | CASSRGQGGGYTF | TGTGCCAGCAGCCGTGGTCAGGGAGGGGGCTACACCTTC
NA | NA | TRBJ2-3 | TRBV28 | CASSLRSGTGTDTQYF | TGTGCCAGCAGTTTACGCTCCGGGACTGGCACAGATACGCAGTATTTT
NA | TRBD2 | TRBJ2-1 | TRBV14 | CASSQVLLAGGFSEQFF | TGTGCCAGCAGCCAAGTGCTCTTAGCGGGAGGTTTCAGTGAGCAGTTCTTC